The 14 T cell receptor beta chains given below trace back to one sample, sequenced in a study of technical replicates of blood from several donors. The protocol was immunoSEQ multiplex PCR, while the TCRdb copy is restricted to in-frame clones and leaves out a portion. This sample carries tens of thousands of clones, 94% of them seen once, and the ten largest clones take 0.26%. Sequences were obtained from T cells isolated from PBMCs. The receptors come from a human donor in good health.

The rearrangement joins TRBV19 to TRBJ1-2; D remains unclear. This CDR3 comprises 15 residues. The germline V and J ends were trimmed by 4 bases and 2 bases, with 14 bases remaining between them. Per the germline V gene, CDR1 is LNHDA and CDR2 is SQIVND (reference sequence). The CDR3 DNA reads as TGTGCCAGTAGTAAAGACCGGGGTAGGAACTATGGCTACACCTTC. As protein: CASSKDRGRNYGYTF.

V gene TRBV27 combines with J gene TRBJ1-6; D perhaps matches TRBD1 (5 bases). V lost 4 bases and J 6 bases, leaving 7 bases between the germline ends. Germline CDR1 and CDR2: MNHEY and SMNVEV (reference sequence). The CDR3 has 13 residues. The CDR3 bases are TGTGCCAGCAGTTCTAGGGGTAATTCACCCCTCCACTTT. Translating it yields CASSSRGNSPLHF.

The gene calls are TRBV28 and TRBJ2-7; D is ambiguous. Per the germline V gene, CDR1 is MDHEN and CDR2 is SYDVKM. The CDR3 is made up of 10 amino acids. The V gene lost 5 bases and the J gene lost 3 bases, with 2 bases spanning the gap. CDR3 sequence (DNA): TGTGCCAGCAGTCGCTACGAGCAGTACTTC. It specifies CASSRYEQYF.

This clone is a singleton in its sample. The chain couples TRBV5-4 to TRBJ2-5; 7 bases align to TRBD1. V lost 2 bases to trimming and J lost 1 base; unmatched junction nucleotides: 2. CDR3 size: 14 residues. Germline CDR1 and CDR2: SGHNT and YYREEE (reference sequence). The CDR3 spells CASSFGQVQETQYF. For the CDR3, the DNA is TGTGCCAGCAGCTTCGGACAGGTCCAAGAGACCCAGTACTTC.

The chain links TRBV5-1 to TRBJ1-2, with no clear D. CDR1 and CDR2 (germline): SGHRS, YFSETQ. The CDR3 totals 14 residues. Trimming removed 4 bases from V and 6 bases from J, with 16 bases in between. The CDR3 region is CASSTELGSDGYTF. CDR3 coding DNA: TGCGCCAGCAGCACGGAGCTGGGTTCAGATGGCTACACCTTC.

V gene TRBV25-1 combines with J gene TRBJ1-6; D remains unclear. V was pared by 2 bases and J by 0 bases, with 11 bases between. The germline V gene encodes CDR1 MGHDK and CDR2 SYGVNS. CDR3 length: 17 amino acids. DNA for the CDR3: TGTGCCAGCAGTGAAGGCGGAGGGAGCTCCTATAATTCACCCCTCCACTTT. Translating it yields CASSEGGGSSYNSPLHF.

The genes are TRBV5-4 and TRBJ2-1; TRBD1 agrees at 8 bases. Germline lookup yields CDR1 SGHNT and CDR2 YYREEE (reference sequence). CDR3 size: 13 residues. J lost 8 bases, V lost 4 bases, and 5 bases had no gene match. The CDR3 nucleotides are TGTGCCAGCAGCGCAGAGACAGGGGATGAGCAGTTCTTC. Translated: CASSAETGDEQFF.

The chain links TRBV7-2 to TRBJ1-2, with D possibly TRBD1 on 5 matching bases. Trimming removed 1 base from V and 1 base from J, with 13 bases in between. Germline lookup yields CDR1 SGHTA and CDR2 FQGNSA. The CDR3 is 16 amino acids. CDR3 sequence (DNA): TGTGCCAGCAGCTTAGAACGCCGACAGAGTAACTATGGCTACACCTTC. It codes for CASSLERRQSNYGYTF.

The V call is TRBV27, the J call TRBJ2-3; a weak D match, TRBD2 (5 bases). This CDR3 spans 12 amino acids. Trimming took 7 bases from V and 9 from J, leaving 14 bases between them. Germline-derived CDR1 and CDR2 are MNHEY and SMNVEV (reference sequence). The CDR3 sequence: CASKASGKTQYF. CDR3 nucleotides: TGTGCCAGCAAGGCGTCCGGGAAAACGCAGTATTTT.

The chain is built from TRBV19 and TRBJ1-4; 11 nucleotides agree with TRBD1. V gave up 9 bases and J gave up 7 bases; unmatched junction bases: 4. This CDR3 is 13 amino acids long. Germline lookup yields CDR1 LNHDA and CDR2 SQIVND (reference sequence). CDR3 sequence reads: CASEGTGGEKLFF. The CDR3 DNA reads TGTGCCAGCGAAGGGACAGGGGGTGAAAAACTGTTTTTT.

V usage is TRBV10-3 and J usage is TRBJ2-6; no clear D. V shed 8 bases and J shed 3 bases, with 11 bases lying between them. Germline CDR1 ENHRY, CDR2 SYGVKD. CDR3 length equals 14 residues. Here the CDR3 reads CAIPEERGANVLTF. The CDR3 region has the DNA TGTGCCATCCCAGAGGAGCGTGGGGCCAACGTCCTGACTTTC.

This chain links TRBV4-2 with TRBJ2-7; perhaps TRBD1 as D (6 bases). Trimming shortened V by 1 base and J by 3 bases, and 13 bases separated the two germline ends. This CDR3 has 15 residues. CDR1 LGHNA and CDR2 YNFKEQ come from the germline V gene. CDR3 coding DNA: TGTGCCAGCAGCCAAGGTACAGGGTTAGGCTACGAGCAGTACTTC. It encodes CASSQGTGLGYEQYF.

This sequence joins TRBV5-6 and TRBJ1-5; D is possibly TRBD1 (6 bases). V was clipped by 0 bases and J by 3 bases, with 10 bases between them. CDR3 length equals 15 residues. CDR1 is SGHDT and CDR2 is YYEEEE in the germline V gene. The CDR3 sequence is CASSLAGGHNQPQHF. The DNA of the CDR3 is TGTGCCAGCAGCTTGGCGGGGGGACACAATCAGCCCCAGCATTTT.

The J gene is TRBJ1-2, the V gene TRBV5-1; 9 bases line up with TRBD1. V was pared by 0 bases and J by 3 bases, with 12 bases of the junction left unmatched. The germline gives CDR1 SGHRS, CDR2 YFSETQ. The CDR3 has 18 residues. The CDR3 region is CASSLAHSWTGVDYGYTF. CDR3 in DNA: TGCGCCAGCAGCTTGGCCCACTCCTGGACAGGGGTGGACTATGGCTACACCTTC.